Listed here is a single T cell receptor (beta chain). Trimming removed 1 base at V and 1 base at J, with 10 bases between. Looked up from germline, CDR1 is GTSNPN and CDR2 is SVGIG (reference sequence). The CDR3 is 15 residues long. Only in-frame clones appear in the TCRdb table, and some are missing; sequencing was by immunoSEQ multiplex PCR. The data contain 30,000 to 35,000 clones, about nine tenths of them singletons. The source of the sample is a study of T cells in localized non-small cell lung cancer. This chain links TRBV30 with TRBJ2-2, with D unresolved. The receptor was derived from a woman between 35 and 70 years old with stage I lung adenocarcinoma. Here the sequenced sample was peripheral blood, taken before any cancer treatment. The DNA of the CDR3 is TGTGCCTGGAGTGACCCCCGCAGGAACACCGGGGAGCTGTTTTTT. Translated: CAWSDPRRNTGELFF.